The 28 T cell receptor beta chains in this list originate from one sample, sequenced in a study of blood T cell repertoires in COVID-19. Libraries were prepared by immunoSEQ multiplex PCR; TCRdb keeps only in-frame clonotypes and omits some of them. The table records about 310,000 clones, roughly 87% of them present only once. The specimen sequenced was PBMCs or T cells enriched from blood (not recorded which). The source of these receptors is a woman aged 18-29 years who had recovered from COVID-19.

The chain combines TRBV28 with TRBJ2-2, with 11 bases aligning to TRBD2. The J segment lost 1 base and the V segment lost 4 bases, leaving 8 bases of the junction unmatched. The CDR3 has 18 residues. Germline loops: CDR1 MDHEN, CDR2 SYDVKM. The CDR3 bases are TGTGCCAGCAGTTCTTCTAAGGGACTAGCGGAGAACACCGGGGAGCTGTTTTTT. It yields the protein CASSSSKGLAENTGELFF. Combining the CDR3 with reference TRBV28 and TRBJ2-2 gives the whole variable domain DVKVTQSSRYLVKRTGEKVFLECVQDMDHENMFWYRQDPGLGLRLIYFSYDVKMKEKGDIPEGYSVSREKKERFSLILESASTNQTSMYLCASSSSKGLAENTGELFFGEGSRLTVL.

The V gene is TRBV5-4, the J gene TRBJ2-2; D is undetermined. The CDR3 consists of 12 residues. Germline V gene data show CDR1 as SGHNT and CDR2 as YYREEE (reference sequence). V dropped 1 base and J dropped 6 bases, with 4 bases sitting between them. In nucleotides, the CDR3 is TGTGCCAGCAGCTTGTATCCCGGGGAGCTGTTTTTT. This encodes CASSLYPGELFF.

The chain combines TRBV24-1 with TRBJ1-6; TRBD1 is a possible D gene (6 bases). Per the germline V gene, CDR1 is KGHDR and CDR2 is SFDVKD. The V and J ends lost 0 bases and 0 bases respectively, with 23 bases between them. This CDR3 region has 22 residues. CDR3 nucleotides: TGTGCCACCAGTGATTTGCCCTTCGACAAACGACAGGCAGGCTCCTATAATTCACCCCTCCACTTT. Translated, it gives CATSDLPFDKRQAGSYNSPLHF.

The genes are TRBV9 and TRBJ2-1, with TRBD1 matching 7 bases. This CDR3 comprises 15 residues. Germline CDR1 and CDR2: SGDLS and YYNGEE. V trimming: 1 base; J trimming: 5 bases; junction bases outside the gene matches: 6. The CDR3 DNA follows: TGTGCCAGCAGCGTAATGGGGACAGACGACAATGAGCAGTTCTTC. This gives the protein CASSVMGTDDNEQFF.

V usage is TRBV5-1 and J usage is TRBJ2-3, with D uncertain. CDR3 length: 14 residues. Germline loops: CDR1 SGHRS, CDR2 YFSETQ. The V end was cut by 4 bases, the J end by 5 bases, with 14 bases between. CDR3 amino acids: CASSPQYPRDTQYF. Written as DNA, the CDR3 is TGCGCCAGCAGCCCGCAATATCCGAGAGATACGCAGTATTTT.

This clone was observed once. This sequence joins TRBV7-9 and TRBJ1-4; TRBD1 is a possible D gene (5 bases). The CDR3 totals 17 residues. Between the trimmed V and J ends, which lost 4 bases and 3 bases, there was a span of 18 bases. Germline CDR1 SEHNR, CDR2 FQNEAQ (reference sequence). The CDR3: CASSSSRPGEPNEKLFF. CDR3 bases: TGTGCCAGCAGCTCCTCCCGTCCGGGGGAACCTAATGAAAAACTGTTTTTT. Combining the CDR3 with reference TRBV7-9 and TRBJ1-4 gives the whole variable domain DTGVSQNPRHKITKRGQNVTFRCDPISEHNRLYWYRQTLGQGPEFLTYFQNEAQLEKSRLLSDRFSAERPKGSFSTLEIQRTEQGDSAMYLCASSSSRPGEPNEKLFFGSGTQLSVL.

This rearrangement joins TRBV18 to TRBJ2-1, with 9 bases identical to TRBD1. The CDR3 has 15 amino acids. Germline values: CDR1 KGHSH, CDR2 LQKENI. After removal of 2 bases from V and 6 bases from J, the junction contained 5 bases not matched to a gene. CDR3: CASSPAGQGINEQFF. CDR3 in DNA: TGTGCCAGCTCACCAGCGGGACAGGGCATCAATGAGCAGTTCTTC.

This chain joins TRBV27 and TRBJ2-5; TRBD2 matches at 13 bases. Germline CDR1 MNHEY, CDR2 SMNVEV (reference sequence). V trimming: 5 bases; J trimming: 9 bases; junction bases outside the gene matches: 18. This CDR3 has 18 residues. The CDR3, as DNA: TGTGCCAGCAGTACCCGGGGACTAGCGGGGCCTGCTGAGTTGCCCCAGTACTTC. It translates to CASSTRGLAGPAELPQYF.

The chain is built from TRBV11-2 and TRBJ2-7; 9 bases align to TRBD1. Trimming at V came to 4 bases and at J to 1 base, leaving 2 bases not matched to a gene. This CDR3 has 14 amino acids. The V gene's germline CDR1 is SGHAT and CDR2 FQNNGV. The CDR3 DNA sequence: TGTGCCAGCAGCTGGGGACAGGGATCCTACGAGCAGTACTTC. As protein: CASSWGQGSYEQYF.

The chain carries TRBV15 and TRBJ2-7; the match to TRBD2 covers 11 bases. V was clipped by 3 bases and J by 0 bases; unmatched bases: 4. Germline lookup yields CDR1 LNHNV and CDR2 YYDKDF (reference sequence). The CDR3 spans 16 residues. The CDR3 sequence is CATSRGLAAHSYEQYF. DNA of the CDR3: TGTGCCACCAGCAGGGGACTAGCGGCCCACTCCTACGAGCAGTACTTC.

This chain links TRBV12-3 or TRBV12-4 with TRBJ2-1; no clear D gene. The CDR3 runs 13 residues. Trimming took 7 bases from V and 5 from J, leaving 12 bases between them. The CDR3 is CASTLYQDNEQFF. CDR3 in DNA: TGTGCCAGCACCCTGTATCAGGACAATGAGCAGTTCTTC.

The chain links TRBV2 to TRBJ2-5, with a possible D match to TRBD2 (5 bases). The CDR3 is 14 residues long. CDR1 is SNHLY and CDR2 is FYNNEI in the germline V gene. V lost 7 bases and J lost 5, with 17 bases in between. The CDR3 reads CASTSTGRGETQYF. The DNA of the CDR3 is TGTGCCAGCACCTCCACGGGCCGAGGGGAGACCCAGTACTTC.

J is TRBJ2-1 and V is TRBV27, with 8 bases aligning to TRBD1. Trimming cost V 10 bases and J 8 bases; bases outside gene matches: 7. Germline lookup yields CDR1 MNHEY and CDR2 SMNVEV (reference sequence). This CDR3 comprises 12 residues. The CDR3 protein is CAIRTGFDEQFF. DNA of the CDR3: TGTGCCATACGGACAGGGTTCGATGAGCAGTTCTTC.

This clone was counted a single time. This chain connects TRBV7-9 to TRBJ2-5, with 8 bases aligning to TRBD2. This CDR3 is built from 14 residues. Germline V gives CDR1 SEHNR, CDR2 FQNEAQ (reference sequence). V trimming: 5 bases; J trimming: 5 bases; junction bases outside the gene matches: 7. The CDR3 region has the DNA TGTGCCAGCAGCCGAGCGGGAGAAGGTGAGACCCAGTACTTC. It yields the protein CASSRAGEGETQYF. The variable domain in full, completed from reference TRBV7-9 and TRBJ2-5, reads DTGVSQNPRHKITKRGQNVTFRCDPISEHNRLYWYRQTLGQGPEFLTYFQNEAQLEKSRLLSDRFSAERPKGSFSTLEIQRTEQGDSAMYLCASSRAGEGETQYFGPGTRLLVL.

In its sample, this clone was seen a few times. The chain carries TRBV5-1 and TRBJ2-1, with 7 positions matching TRBD2. The CDR3 spans 16 residues. The ends lost 4 bases at V and 7 bases at J; junction bases unmatched: 14. CDR1 and CDR2 from the germline V gene are SGHRS and YFSETQ. The chain's CDR3 is CASSPLSAGLGNEQFF. The CDR3 DNA follows: TGCGCCAGCAGCCCCCTGTCAGCGGGACTGGGGAATGAGCAGTTCTTC.

V is TRBV5-8 and J is TRBJ1-2; 9 nucleotides match TRBD1. CDR3 length: 13 amino acids. The germline gives CDR1 SGHTS, CDR2 YDEGEE. V lost 3 bases and J lost 8; bases outside the gene matches: 5. This CDR3 is CASSWTGVGGYTF. CDR3 DNA sequence: TGTGCCAGCAGCTGGACAGGGGTAGGCGGCTACACCTTC. Supplemented by reference TRBV5-8 and TRBJ1-2, the full variable domain reads EAGVTQSPTHLIKTRGQQATLRCSPISGHTSVYWYQQALGLGLQFLLWYDEGEERNRGNFPPRFSGRQFPNYSSELNVNALELEDSALYLCASSWTGVGGYTFGSGTRLTVV.

V gene TRBV7-2 combines with J gene TRBJ2-1; the D gene is possibly TRBD2 (6 bases). CDR3 size: 16 residues. The V gene's germline CDR1 is SGHTA and CDR2 FQGNSA. The V end was cut by 2 bases, the J end by 0 bases, with 11 bases between. CDR3 coding DNA: TGTGCCAGCAGCTTAACGGGACTCAGCTCCTACAATGAGCAGTTCTTC. The encoded protein is CASSLTGLSSYNEQFF.

The chain couples TRBV12-2 to TRBJ1-1; the table's D call, TRBD1, was not checked against the DNA. TRBV12-2 is a pseudogene locus. The CDR3 loop spans 14 amino acids. CDR3 coding DNA: TGTGCAAGTCGCTCAGGGTTTGTTTGGACTGAAGCTTTCTTT. Residues: CASRSGFVWTEAFF.

The V call is TRBV7-3, the J call TRBJ1-4; 9 nucleotides agree with TRBD1. This CDR3 has 15 residues. The germline V gene has CDR1 SGHTA and CDR2 FQGTGA. V lost 5 bases, J lost 4 bases, and 5 bases stayed unmatched. As DNA, the CDR3 is TGTGCCAGCAGCCCGGGGGGACAGGGTAATGAAAAACTGTTTTTT. This translates into CASSPGGQGNEKLFF.

The CDR3 DNA follows: TGCGCCAGCAGCCCCGCTGCCTCTAGCGGGCCGTCGGCCCAGTACTTC. Protein product: CASSPAASSGPSAQYF. The chain recombines TRBV5-1 with TRBJ2-5; 8 nucleotides match TRBD2. Germline V gives CDR1 SGHRS, CDR2 YFSETQ. The junction had 17 bases not matched to a gene; V was cut back by 4 bases and J by 9 bases. This CDR3 spans 16 amino acids.

The chain has TRBV18 and TRBJ1-2; 8 nucleotides match TRBD1. Germline V CDR1 and CDR2: KGHSH, LQKENI. CDR3 length equals 15 residues. V shed 3 bases and J 4 bases; nucleotides not matched to a gene: 7. DNA of the CDR3: TGTGCCAGCTCACCCGGGACAGGTATAGCCTATGGCTACACCTTC. Translated, it gives CASSPGTGIAYGYTF.

The V and J genes are TRBV20-1 and TRBJ2-3; D remains unclear. With 3 bases removed from V and 1 base from J, the gap between germline ends came to 5 bases. The CDR3 has 12 amino acids. Per germline, CDR1 DFQATT and CDR2 SNEGSKA (reference sequence). The CDR3 bases are TGCAGTGCTAGTCCCGGCACAGATACGCAGTATTTT. Its protein is CSASPGTDTQYF.

This chain joins TRBV11-1 and TRBJ2-3; D is possibly TRBD2 (5 bases). Trimming removed 5 bases from V and 0 bases from J, with 9 bases in between. The CDR3 length is 14 residues. Germline V lookup: CDR1 SGHAT, CDR2 FQDESV (reference sequence). CDR3 sequence reads: CASSPSRSTDTQYF. CDR3 DNA sequence: TGTGCCAGCAGCCCTAGCCGTAGCACAGATACGCAGTATTTT. The full variable domain, its missing parts supplied by reference TRBV11-1 and TRBJ2-3, is EAEVAQSPRYKITEKSQAVAFWCDPISGHATLYWYRQILGQGPELLVQFQDESVVDDSQLPKDRFSAERLKGVDSTLKIQPAELGDSAMYLCASSPSRSTDTQYFGPGTRLTVL.

The chain couples TRBV5-1 to TRBJ2-1; 10 bases agree with TRBD2. The CDR3 runs 16 residues. The junction had 6 bases not matched to a gene; V was cut back by 0 bases and J by 6 bases. The V gene's germline CDR1 is SGHRS and CDR2 YFSETQ. CDR3 DNA sequence: TGCGCCAGCAGCTTGGACTCTAGCGGGAGAAGCAATGAGCAGTTCTTC. Residues: CASSLDSSGRSNEQFF.

The chain employs TRBV9 and TRBJ2-6; D is ambiguous. V was trimmed by 1 base and J by 1 base, leaving 6 bases between them. The CDR3 sequence is 15 residues long. CDR1 and CDR2 from the germline V gene are SGDLS and YYNGEE. CDR3 sequence (DNA): TGTGCCAGCAGCGTATTTCTGTCTGGGGCCAACGTCCTGACTTTC. Translation: CASSVFLSGANVLTF.

V is TRBV5-6 and J is TRBJ1-3, with 8 bases lining up with TRBD1. The ends lost 0 bases at V and 0 bases at J; junction bases unmatched: 2. Per the germline V gene, CDR1 is SGHDT and CDR2 is YYEEEE. The CDR3 consists of 16 residues. CDR3 in amino acids: CASSLAGTGSGNTIYF. In DNA, the CDR3 is TGTGCCAGCAGCTTGGCCGGGACAGGCTCTGGAAACACCATATATTTT.

This clone was seen only a few times. V and J are TRBV5-1 and TRBJ2-7; a weak D match, TRBD2 (7 bases). Per germline, CDR1 SGHRS and CDR2 YFSETQ. The CDR3 has 16 amino acids. V shed 0 bases and J shed 1 base, with 14 bases lying between them. The CDR3 DNA reads as TGCGCCAGCAGCTTGGATAGGGGGGGCTCGTCCTACGAGCAGTACTTC. Its protein product is CASSLDRGGSSYEQYF. The full variable domain, rest sourced from reference TRBV5-1 and TRBJ2-7, is KAGVTQTPRYLIKTRGQQVTLSCSPISGHRSVSWYQQTPGQGLQFLFEYFSETQRNKGNFPGRFSGRQFSNSRSEMNVSTLELGDSALYLCASSLDRGGSSYEQYFGPGTRLTVT.

This clone was detected once. The J gene is TRBJ2-3, the V gene TRBV18; 9 bases fit TRBD2. CDR3 size: 16 residues. Germline V gene data show CDR1 as KGHSH and CDR2 as LQKENI. Trimming took 3 bases from V and 5 from J; bases not matched to a gene: 9. This CDR3 reads CASSPFGGRAQDTQYF. In nucleotides, the CDR3 is TGTGCCAGCTCACCGTTCGGCGGGAGGGCCCAAGATACGCAGTATTTT.